This T cell receptor beta chain was profiled in a study of Ad26.COV2.S vaccination and SARS-CoV-2 variants (dated by TCRdb to the early 2020s). For the study in its entirety: Donors in the vaccine arm were drawn from COV1001, a phase I-IIa trial of Ad26.COV2.S in healthy adults that was multicentre, randomized, double-blind and placebo-controlled. Ad26.COV2.S was administered intramuscularly at a dose of 5x10^10 or 1x10^11 viral particles, either as one shot or as two shots given 56 days apart. TCRbeta repertoire sequencing served as the tool for gauging how specific and how broad the SARS-CoV-2-reactive T cell receptors were following Ad26.COV2.S vaccination. A total of around 32 samples were included in the TCR-sequenced set, comprising approximately 20 Ad26.COV2.S vaccine recipients, 5 placebo recipients and 8 SARS-CoV-2 convalescent individuals. Trial participants were randomized into five groups of five: low-dose or high-dose Ad26.COV2.S given once or twice, or placebo on both occasions. Throughout the experiments and outcome assessment, investigators stayed blinded to trial group allocation. The paper as a whole reports these results and caveats: The authors noted that total T cell responses may have been underestimated by the TCR breadth and depth analyses. Vaccine and placebo recipients had comparable non-spike TCR breadth, which fits with the vaccine containing only spike. The study was not powered to compare responses between vaccine doses or regimens. Compared with placebo recipients, Ad26.COV2.S recipients showed higher spike-specific TCR breadth (P = 0.0014). After vaccination, spike-specific CD8+ and CD4+ T cell responses were reported to show substantial breadth.

Taken with the paper, the label for treatment or condition translates to: some 20 received Ad26.COV2.S at low or high dose, single or two shots; roughly five received placebo; per-sample allocation not given. For vaccine and placebo recipients, the sequenced repertoires came from samples collected on day 63 after the first injection. Between 29 July and 7 August 2020, Cohort 1b enrolled some 25 adults aged 18-55 years at one site in Boston, USA. Ad26.COV2.S was a replication-incompetent adenovirus type 26 vector expressing a prefusion-stabilized SARS-CoV-2 spike protein from the original Wuhan strain. Turning to this clone: Its antigen remains undetermined. No base quality information exists; no much larger clone differs at one position.

The germline V gene (reference sequence) specifies LNHDA as CDR1 and SQIVND as CDR2. A distance of 9 bases separates the germline ends of V and J, which lose 5 bases and 4 bases respectively. Its CDR3 holds 13 amino acids, cysteine through phenylalanine. The read is trimmed to its CDR3 DNA, 39 bases read in frame from base 1. TCRbeta CDR3 regions were sequenced with the immunoSEQ Assay. After extraction, genomic DNA underwent amplification by bias-controlled multiplex PCR, followed by high-throughput sequencing. Per the authors' processing: Collapsing and filtering of sequences were performed to quantify the absolute abundance of each unique TCRbeta CDR3 region. Usable DNA was measured by amplifying reference genes present in all nucleated cells, and TCRbeta template counts were normalized to that usable DNA to estimate T cell fraction. Repertoire TCRs were annotated as SARS-CoV-2-specific by exact matching of V gene, CDR3 amino acid sequence and J gene to a known reactive TCR set. The reference SARS-CoV-2 TCR set was obtained from MIRA and was filtered for enrichment in COVID-19-positive ImmuneCODE repertoires, whereby public or cross-reactive TCRs were removed. Using the MIRA antigens, annotated TCRs were further analysed by specific ORF or by position within an ORF. Depth was the summed frequency of annotated unique rearrangements, while breadth was defined as annotated unique rearrangements over total unique productive rearrangements. Group comparisons of TCR breadth used two-sided Wilcoxon rank-sum tests. The clones in this table, taken by TCRdb from immuneACCESS, are in-frame only. Not every clone is retained; where verified, under half of the shortfall comes from an unresolved V gene, and the cause of the rest is unknown. That table supplies the V and J calls and clone size; D and trimming were determined from the DNA. This sample has about 390,000 clones in its table, and about 88% of those were observed once. The biggest ten clones account for roughly 3.2% of the sample.

The chain is made from TRBV19 and TRBJ1-5; the D gene cannot be resolved reliably. This TCR was sampled from a person aged 18-60 years who received the Ad26.COV2.S COVID-19 vaccine or a placebo. The sample consisted of peripheral blood, taken in a trial of Ad26.COV2.S vaccine versus placebo. Read as DNA, the sequence is TGTGCCAGTAGTGGCTCAAAGAATCAGCCCCAGCATTTT. Translation gives CASSGSKNQPQHF.